The 15 T cell receptor beta chains below come from one sample, sequenced in a study of human CD4 T cells and Enterobacteriaceae (dated by TCRdb to about 2020). On a FACSAria III, memory CD4+ T cells were FACS-sorted to over 95% purity, defined as all CD4+ cells except CD45RA+CCR7+CD95- naive cells. The library came from the immunoSEQ multiplex PCR assay. TCRdb retrieved this table from immuneACCESS and kept in-frame rearrangements only. Not all clones are present; in checked studies, unresolved V genes account for under half, and no reason is known for the remainder. A total of 25,000 to 30,000 clones appear in this sample, roughly four fifths of them only once. Clones ranked in the top ten supply around 1.8% of the sample. Sequenced input: memory CD4+ T cells from blood. What the cell subset or site label conveys for this sample: total memory CD4 T cells sorted directly ex vivo, unstimulated. The receptors here all came from a human donor in good health.

This clone has only a few counts. The chain uses TRBV11-3 and TRBJ2-1; 8 nucleotides match TRBD2. Germline lookup yields CDR1 SGHNT and CDR2 YENEEA. With 3 bases clipped from V and 10 bases from J, the junction kept 5 bases outside the gene matches. This CDR3 has 13 amino acids. CDR3 in amino acids: CASSLGLEYEQFF. The CDR3 nucleotides read TGTGCCAGCAGCTTGGGACTAGAATACGAGCAGTTCTTC.

V and J are TRBV4-1 and TRBJ1-2, with 7 bases matching TRBD1. The CDR3 extends over 15 amino acids. Per the germline V gene, CDR1 is MGHRA and CDR2 is YSYEKL. V shed 0 bases, J shed 5 bases, and the junction held 6 bases outside the gene matches. The CDR3 bases are TGCGCCAGCAGCCAAGATCAGGGGGTCGGGTATGGCTACACCTTC. This gives the protein CASSQDQGVGYGYTF.

This clone was picked up a small number of times. The chain combines TRBV28 with TRBJ2-3; 7 bases agree with TRBD2. The CDR3 is 17 amino acids. The ends lost 4 bases at V and 2 bases at J; junction bases unmatched: 12. CDR1 MDHEN and CDR2 SYDVKM come from the germline V gene. CDR3 coding DNA: TGTGCCAGCAGTTCTCGCCTGGGGCGGGAGTTCACAGATACGCAGTATTTT. It is translated as CASSSRLGREFTDTQYF.

The rearrangement uses TRBV28 and TRBJ2-7; 7 positions agree with TRBD1. Germline loops: CDR1 MDHEN, CDR2 SYDVKM. The trim removed 5 bases at V and 4 bases at J, leaving 11 bases unmatched. The CDR3 runs 15 residues. As DNA, the CDR3 is TGTGCCAGCAGTCTCCCGGGACAGACCTTTTACGAGCAGTACTTC. Amino acids: CASSLPGQTFYEQYF.

The chain has TRBV5-4 and TRBJ2-7; possible D gene TRBD2, 6 bases. V lost 4 bases to trimming and J lost 2 bases, with 10 bases between them. The CDR3 totals 13 residues. The germline V gene has CDR1 SGHNT and CDR2 YYREEE (reference sequence). In nucleotides, the CDR3 is TGTGCCAGCAGCCGGGGGACCACCTACGAGCAGTACTTC. Translating it yields CASSRGTTYEQYF.

The rearrangement links TRBV10-3 to TRBJ1-4, with 12 positions matching TRBD1. CDR3 size: 17 residues. With V trimmed by 5 bases and J by 7 bases, 11 bases remained unmatched. Germline V gene data show CDR1 as ENHRY and CDR2 as SYGVKD. CDR3 coding DNA: TGTGCCATCAGTTCGGGACAGGGGGCAGGAGCGGGTGAAAAACTGTTTTTT. This codes for CAISSGQGAGAGEKLFF.

The chain couples TRBV4-1 to TRBJ2-7; TRBD1 matches at 8 bases. The germline V gene encodes CDR1 MGHRA and CDR2 YSYEKL. The CDR3 contains 15 residues. Trimming cost V 4 bases and J 2 bases; bases outside gene matches: 7. CDR3 sequence reads: CASSPPGQVTYEQYF. The CDR3 DNA sequence: TGCGCCAGCAGCCCACCGGGACAGGTGACCTACGAGCAGTACTTC.

This clone was detected once. The chain employs TRBV28 and TRBJ1-4; D remains unclear. V lost 2 bases and J 10 bases, leaving 14 bases between the germline ends. The V gene's germline CDR1 is MDHEN and CDR2 SYDVKM. This CDR3 comprises 14 residues. The chain's CDR3 is CASSLEATPGKLFF. For the CDR3, the DNA is TGTGCCAGCAGTTTAGAGGCTACGCCCGGAAAACTGTTTTTT.

By proportion, this clone is medium-sized. The V call is TRBV29-1, the J call TRBJ1-1; no clear D gene. V gave up 4 bases and J gave up 2 bases, with 2 bases separating them. CDR1 SQVTM and CDR2 ANQGSEA come from the germline V gene. This CDR3 is 10 amino acids long. The CDR3 region has the DNA TGCAGCGTTGTAAACACTGAAGCTTTCTTT. Its protein product is CSVVNTEAFF.

This clone has more than one count but fewer than ten. V is TRBV2 and J is TRBJ2-7, with a tentative D call TRBD2 (7 bases). The CDR3 loop spans 15 amino acids. The germline gives CDR1 SNHLY, CDR2 FYNNEI. The ends were cut back, 7 bases at V and 7 bases at J, with 23 bases in the middle. In DNA, the CDR3 is TGTGCCAGCATCTGGGGGGGCGCAGGGGAAGGGGAGCAGTACTTC. As protein: CASIWGGAGEGEQYF.

The genes are TRBV29-1 and TRBJ2-7; 9 nucleotides agree with TRBD1. Trimming took 5 bases from V and 6 from J; bases not matched to a gene: 5. Looked up from germline, CDR1 is SQVTM and CDR2 is ANQGSEA. The CDR3 consists of 12 residues. The CDR3 DNA reads as TGCAGCGTTAGGGACAGGGAAGTCGAGCAGTACTTC. Translated, it gives CSVRDREVEQYF.

This chain connects TRBV6-6 to TRBJ1-1; D not resolved. The V gene lost 5 bases and the J gene lost 0 bases, with 4 bases spanning the gap. Germline V CDR1 and CDR2: MNHNY, SVGAGI (reference sequence). This CDR3 is built from 12 residues. This CDR3 reads CASSTMNTEAFF. Here the CDR3 DNA reads TGTGCCAGCAGTACCATGAACACTGAAGCTTTCTTT.

The genes are TRBV5-5 and TRBJ1-2; D remains ambiguous. CDR1 and CDR2 from the germline V gene are SGHKS and YYEKEE (reference sequence). Trimming pared 2 bases from V and 2 bases from J, leaving 16 bases between. The CDR3 is 16 residues long. For the CDR3, the DNA is TGTGCCAGCAGCTTTCAACCGATGACAATAAACTATGGCTACACCTTC. This encodes CASSFQPMTINYGYTF. The full variable domain, rest sourced from reference TRBV5-5 and TRBJ1-2, is DAGVTQSPTHLIKTRGQQVTLRCSPISGHKSVSWYQQVLGQGPQFIFQYYEKEERGRGNFPDRFSARQFPNYSSELNVNALLLGDSALYLCASSFQPMTINYGYTFGSGTRLTVV.

Concerning this clone: Other DNA sequences within the sample encode an identical CDR3. This chain joins TRBV28 and TRBJ1-4, with a tentative D call TRBD1 (6 bases). Trimming took off 5 bases at V and 5 bases at J, with 12 bases between the two ends. CDR3 length: 14 amino acids. From germline, CDR1 is MDHEN and CDR2 SYDVKM. For the CDR3, the DNA is TGTGCCAGCAGTCCAACAGGGCCAAATGAAAAACTGTTTTTT. Encoded protein: CASSPTGPNEKLFF.

The chain links TRBV10-3 to TRBJ1-1; weak D call: TRBD1 (6 bases). CDR1 is ENHRY, CDR2 SYGVKD, per germline. V dropped 8 bases and J dropped 3 bases, with 16 bases sitting between them. The CDR3 extends over 14 amino acids. The CDR3 is CAIGTGYSDTEAFF. For the CDR3, the DNA is TGTGCCATCGGTACAGGGTATTCAGACACTGAAGCTTTCTTT.